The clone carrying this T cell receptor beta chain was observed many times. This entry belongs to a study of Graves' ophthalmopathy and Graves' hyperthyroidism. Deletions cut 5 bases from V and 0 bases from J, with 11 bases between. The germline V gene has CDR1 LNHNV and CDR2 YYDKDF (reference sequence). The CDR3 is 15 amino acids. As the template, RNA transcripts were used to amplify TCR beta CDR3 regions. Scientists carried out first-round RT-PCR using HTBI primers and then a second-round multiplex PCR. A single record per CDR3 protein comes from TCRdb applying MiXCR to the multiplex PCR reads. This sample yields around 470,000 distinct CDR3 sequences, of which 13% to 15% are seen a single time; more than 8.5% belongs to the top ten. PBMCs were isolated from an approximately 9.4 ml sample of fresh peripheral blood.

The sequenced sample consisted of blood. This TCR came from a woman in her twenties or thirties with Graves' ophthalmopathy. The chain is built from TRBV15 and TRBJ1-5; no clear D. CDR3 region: CATSRAGVSNQPQHF. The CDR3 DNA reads TGTGCCACCAGCCGCGCAGGAGTTAGCAATCAGCCCCAGCATTTT.